This T cell receptor beta chain was profiled in a study of control samples from healthy donors and cancer patients. The V and J ends lost 2 bases and 6 bases respectively, with 4 bases between them. The CDR3 length is 12 residues. Germline assignment: CDR1 SGHNT and CDR2 YENEEA. Sequencing used immunoSEQ multiplex PCR; TCRdb keeps in-frame clones, though not all of them. The sample records 150,000 or so clones, roughly 93% being singletons. The sequencing input was blood. The sequence came from a woman aged 60 to 75 in good health. V usage is TRBV11-3 and J usage is TRBJ2-2, with D uncertain. The CDR3 sequence is CASSLNPGELFF. The CDR3 coding sequence is TGTGCCAGCAGCTTAAATCCCGGGGAGCTGTTTTTT.